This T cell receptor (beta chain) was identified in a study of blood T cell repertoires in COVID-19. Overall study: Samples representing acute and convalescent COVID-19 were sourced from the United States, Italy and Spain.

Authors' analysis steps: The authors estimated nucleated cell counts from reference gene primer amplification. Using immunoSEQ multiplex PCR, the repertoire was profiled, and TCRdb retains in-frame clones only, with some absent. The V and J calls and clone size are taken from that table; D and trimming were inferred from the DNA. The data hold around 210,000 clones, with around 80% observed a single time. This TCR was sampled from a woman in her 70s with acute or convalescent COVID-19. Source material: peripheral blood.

CDR3 in amino acids: CASSFRSGATGYGYTF. CDR3 coding DNA: TGTGCCAGCAGCTTCCGCTCAGGGGCGACGGGCTATGGCTACACCTTC. J is TRBJ1-2 and V is TRBV11-3; possible D gene TRBD1, 6 bases. Per germline, CDR1 SGHNT and CDR2 YENEEA. V was cut by 3 bases and J by 4 bases, with 18 bases left in between. The CDR3 is 16 residues long.